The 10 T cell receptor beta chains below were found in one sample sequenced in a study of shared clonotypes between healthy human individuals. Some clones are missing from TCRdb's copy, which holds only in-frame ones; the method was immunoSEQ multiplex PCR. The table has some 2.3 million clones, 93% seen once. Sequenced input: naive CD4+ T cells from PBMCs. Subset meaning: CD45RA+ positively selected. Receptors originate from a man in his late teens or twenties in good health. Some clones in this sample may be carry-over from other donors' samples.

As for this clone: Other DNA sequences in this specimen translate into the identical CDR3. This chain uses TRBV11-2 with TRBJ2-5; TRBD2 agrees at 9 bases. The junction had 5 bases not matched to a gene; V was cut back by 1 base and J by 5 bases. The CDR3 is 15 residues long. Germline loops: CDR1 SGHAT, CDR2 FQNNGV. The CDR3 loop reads CASSLGLAGRETQYF. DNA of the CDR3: TGTGCCAGCAGCTTAGGGCTAGCGGGACGCGAGACCCAGTACTTC.

CDR3 nucleotide sequence: TGTGCCAGCAGCTCTAGCGGGAGAGCGAACACCGGGGAGCTGTTTTTT. Protein: CASSSSGRANTGELFF. This sequence joins TRBV28 and TRBJ2-2, with 10 positions matching TRBD2. This CDR3 region has 16 residues. Unmatched junction bases numbered 4, after V lost 6 bases and J lost 0 bases. CDR1 is MDHEN, CDR2 SYDVKM, per germline.

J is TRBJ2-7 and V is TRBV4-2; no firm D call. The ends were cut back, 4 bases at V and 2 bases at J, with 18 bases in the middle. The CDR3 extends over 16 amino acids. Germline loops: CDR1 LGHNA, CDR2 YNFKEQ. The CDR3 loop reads CASSPEATNGPYEQYF. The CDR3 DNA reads TGTGCCAGCAGCCCCGAGGCCACGAACGGTCCCTACGAGCAGTACTTC.

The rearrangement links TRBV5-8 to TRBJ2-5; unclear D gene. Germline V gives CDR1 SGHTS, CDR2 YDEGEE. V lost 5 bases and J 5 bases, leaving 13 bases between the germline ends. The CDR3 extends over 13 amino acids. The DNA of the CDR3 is TGTGCCAGCAGTTTACGGGTCCTGGAGACCCAGTACTTC. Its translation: CASSLRVLETQYF.

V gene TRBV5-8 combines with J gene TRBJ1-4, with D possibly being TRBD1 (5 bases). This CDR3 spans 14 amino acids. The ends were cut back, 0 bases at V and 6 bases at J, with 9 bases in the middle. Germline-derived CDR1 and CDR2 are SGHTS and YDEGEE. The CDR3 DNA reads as TGTGCCAGCAGCTTGGGGCAGGGTTATGAAAAACTGTTTTTT. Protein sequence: CASSLGQGYEKLFF.

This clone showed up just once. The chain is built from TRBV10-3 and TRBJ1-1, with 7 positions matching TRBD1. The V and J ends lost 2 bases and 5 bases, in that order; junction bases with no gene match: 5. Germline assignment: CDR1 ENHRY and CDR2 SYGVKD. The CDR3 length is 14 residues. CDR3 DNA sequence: TGTGCCATCAGTGAGGCCAGGGGGGGTACTGAAGCTTTCTTT. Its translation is CAISEARGGTEAFF.

The CDR3 protein is CASSLGGQGTEAFF. The CDR3 DNA reads TGTGCCAGCAGCTTAGGGGGACAGGGCACTGAAGCTTTCTTT. The chain carries TRBV7-2 and TRBJ1-1; TRBD1 aligns across 9 bases. V gave up 1 base and J gave up 4 bases; unmatched junction bases: 1. Per germline, CDR1 SGHTA and CDR2 FQGNSA. The CDR3 totals 14 residues.

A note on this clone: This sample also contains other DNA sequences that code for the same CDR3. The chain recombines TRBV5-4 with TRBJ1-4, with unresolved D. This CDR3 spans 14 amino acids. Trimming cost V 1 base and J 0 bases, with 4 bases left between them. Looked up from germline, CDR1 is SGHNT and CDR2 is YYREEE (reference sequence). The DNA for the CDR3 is TGTGCCAGCAGCTTGAGTGCAACTAATGAAAAACTGTTTTTT. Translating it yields CASSLSATNEKLFF.

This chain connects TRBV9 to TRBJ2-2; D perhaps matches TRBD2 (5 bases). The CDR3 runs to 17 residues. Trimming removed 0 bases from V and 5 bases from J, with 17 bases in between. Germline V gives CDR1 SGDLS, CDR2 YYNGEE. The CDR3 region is CASSVASRAQLTGELFF. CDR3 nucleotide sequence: TGTGCCAGCAGCGTAGCGTCGAGGGCACAACTAACCGGGGAGCTGTTTTTT.

The CDR3 sequence is CASSDRTGSAYEQYF. CDR3 DNA sequence: TGTGCCAGCAGTGACCGGACAGGGTCGGCCTACGAGCAGTACTTC. The rearrangement joins TRBV2 to TRBJ2-7, with 8 bases lining up with TRBD1. The CDR3 runs 15 residues. CDR1 SNHLY and CDR2 FYNNEI come from the germline V gene. The junction had 6 bases not matched to a gene; V was cut back by 3 bases and J by 2 bases.